Only one count was recorded for the clone carrying this T cell receptor (beta chain). The data are from a study of blood T cell repertoires in COVID-19. In the study overall: The analysed material was cDNA or gDNA that came from T cells, B-cell-depleted T cells, or PBMCs.

The CDR3 is 9 residues long. Source study methods: Amplification with reference gene primers provided the estimates of nucleated cell counts. Generated by immunoSEQ multiplex PCR, the TCRdb table keeps only in-frame clones and is missing some. The V and J calls and clone size come from that table; D and trimming were worked out from the DNA. The sample has 240,000 or so clones; around 87% are singletons. The TCR sequence derives from a woman in her 70s with active or convalescent COVID-19. What was sequenced was peripheral blood. This rearrangement joins TRBV21-1 to TRBJ1-1. TRBV21-1 is given as a pseudogene. CDR3 residues: CASLYEAFF. For the CDR3, the DNA is TGTGCCAGTCTTTATGAGGCTTTCTTT.